This T cell receptor (beta chain) was documented in a study of T cell changes during pregnancy in multiple sclerosis. The repertoire was sequenced with immunoSEQ multiplex PCR; TCRdb's copy has only in-frame clones and lacks some. The sample yields over 40,000 clones, roughly 90% seen once. CDR3 length: 10 residues. Germline CDR1 is SQVTM and CDR2 is ANQGSEA. Trimming pared 5 bases from V and 4 bases from J, leaving 5 bases between. This receptor was identified in a female donor in good health, enrolled as a control in a pregnancy study. The sequenced sample was peripheral blood, obtained in the second trimester of pregnancy. This chain connects TRBV29-1 to TRBJ1-1; D remains unclear. The CDR3 nucleotides are TGCAGCGTTCCGGGCACTGAAGCTTTCTTT. Residues: CSVPGTEAFF.